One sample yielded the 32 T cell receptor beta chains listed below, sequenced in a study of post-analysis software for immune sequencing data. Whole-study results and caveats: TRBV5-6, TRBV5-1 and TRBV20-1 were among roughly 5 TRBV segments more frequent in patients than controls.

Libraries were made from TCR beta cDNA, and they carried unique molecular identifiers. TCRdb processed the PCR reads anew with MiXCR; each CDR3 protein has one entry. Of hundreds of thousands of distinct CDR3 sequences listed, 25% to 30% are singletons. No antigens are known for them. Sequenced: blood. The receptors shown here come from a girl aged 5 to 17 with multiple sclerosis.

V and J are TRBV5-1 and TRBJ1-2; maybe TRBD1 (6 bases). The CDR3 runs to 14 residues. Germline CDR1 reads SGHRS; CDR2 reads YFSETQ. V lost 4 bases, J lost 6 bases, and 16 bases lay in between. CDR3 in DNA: TGCGCCAGCAGCCCAATTACAGGGAAGGATGGCTACACCTTC. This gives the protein CASSPITGKDGYTF.

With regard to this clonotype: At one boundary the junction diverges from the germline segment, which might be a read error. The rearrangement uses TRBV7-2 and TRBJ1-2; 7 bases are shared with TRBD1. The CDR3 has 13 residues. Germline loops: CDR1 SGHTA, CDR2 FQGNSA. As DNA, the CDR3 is TGTGCCGGCAGCTCCGACAGGGCCTATGGCTACACCTTC. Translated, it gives CAGSSDRAYGYTF.

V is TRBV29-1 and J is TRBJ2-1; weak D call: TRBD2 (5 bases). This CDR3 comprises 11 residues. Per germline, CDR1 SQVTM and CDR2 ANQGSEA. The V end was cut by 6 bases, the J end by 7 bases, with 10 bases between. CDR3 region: CSVGVVNEQFF. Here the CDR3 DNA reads TGCAGCGTGGGAGTCGTTAATGAGCAGTTCTTC.

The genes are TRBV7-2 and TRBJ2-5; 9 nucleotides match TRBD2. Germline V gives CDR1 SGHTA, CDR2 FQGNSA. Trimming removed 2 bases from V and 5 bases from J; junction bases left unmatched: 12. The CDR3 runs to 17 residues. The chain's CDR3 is CASSLFILAGVGETQYF. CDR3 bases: TGTGCCAGCAGCTTATTTATCTTAGCGGGAGTTGGTGAGACCCAGTACTTC.

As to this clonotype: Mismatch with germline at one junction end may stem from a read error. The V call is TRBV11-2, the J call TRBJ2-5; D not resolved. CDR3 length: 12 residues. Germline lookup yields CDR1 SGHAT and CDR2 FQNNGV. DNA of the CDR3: TGTACCAGCAGCCCATCCCAAGAGACCCAGTACTTC. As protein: CTSSPSQETQYF.

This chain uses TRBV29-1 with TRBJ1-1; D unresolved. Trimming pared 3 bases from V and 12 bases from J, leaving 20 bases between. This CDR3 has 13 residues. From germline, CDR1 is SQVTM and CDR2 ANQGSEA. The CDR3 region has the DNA TGCAGCGTTGATTCAGCCCCCGCATCAAAGACTTTCTTT. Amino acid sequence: CSVDSAPASKTFF.

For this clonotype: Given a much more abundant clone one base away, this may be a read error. The DNA for the CDR3 is TGCCCCAGCAGCCAAGTGGACACCCATCAGCCCCAGCATTTT. It encodes CPSSQVDTHQPQHF. The chain joins TRBV4-1 to TRBJ1-5, with D possibly matching TRBD1 (5 bases). Germline V lookup: CDR1 MGHRA, CDR2 YSYEKL. This CDR3 region has 14 residues.

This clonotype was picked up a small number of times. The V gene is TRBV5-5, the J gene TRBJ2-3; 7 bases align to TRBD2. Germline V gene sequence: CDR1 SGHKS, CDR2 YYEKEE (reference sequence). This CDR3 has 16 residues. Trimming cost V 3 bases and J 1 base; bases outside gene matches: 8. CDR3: CASSYIDLAGTDTQYF. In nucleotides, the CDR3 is TGTGCCAGCAGCTATATCGATCTAGCGGGCACAGATACGCAGTATTTT.

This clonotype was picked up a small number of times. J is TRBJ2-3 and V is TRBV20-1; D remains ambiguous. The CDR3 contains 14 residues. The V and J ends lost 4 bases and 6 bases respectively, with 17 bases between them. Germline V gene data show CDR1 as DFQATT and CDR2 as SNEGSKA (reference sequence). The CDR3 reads CSAMEYPRVDTQYF. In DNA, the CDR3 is TGCAGTGCTATGGAATATCCCCGGGTGGATACGCAGTATTTT.

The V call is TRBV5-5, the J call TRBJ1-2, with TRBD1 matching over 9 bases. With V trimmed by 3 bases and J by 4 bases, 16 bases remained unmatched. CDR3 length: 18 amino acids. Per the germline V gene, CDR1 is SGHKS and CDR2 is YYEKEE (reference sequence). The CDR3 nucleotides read TGTGCCAGCAGCTCACTGAGGGTCCGGGACAGGGTGGGCTATGGCTACACCTTC. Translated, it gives CASSSLRVRDRVGYGYTF. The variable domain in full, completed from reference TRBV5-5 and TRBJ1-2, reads DAGVTQSPTHLIKTRGQQVTLRCSPISGHKSVSWYQQVLGQGPQFIFQYYEKEERGRGNFPDRFSARQFPNYSSELNVNALLLGDSALYLCASSSLRVRDRVGYGYTFGSGTRLTVV.

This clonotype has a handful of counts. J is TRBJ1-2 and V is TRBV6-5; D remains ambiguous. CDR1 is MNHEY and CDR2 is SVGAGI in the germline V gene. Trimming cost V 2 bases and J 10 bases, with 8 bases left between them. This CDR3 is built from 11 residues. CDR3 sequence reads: CASSYGHYYTF. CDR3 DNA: TGTGCCAGCAGTTACGGGCACTACTACACCTTC.

The CDR3 DNA follows: TGTGCCACCAGGGGGACAGGACAGGAGACCCAGTACTTC. Its translation: CATRGTGQETQYF. This chain joins TRBV15 and TRBJ2-5; 8 bases are a match to TRBD1. The V gene end was trimmed by 6 bases and the J gene end by 5 bases; junction bases not matched to a gene: 5. CDR3 length: 13 residues. Germline V gene lookup returns CDR1 LNHNV and CDR2 YYDKDF (reference sequence).

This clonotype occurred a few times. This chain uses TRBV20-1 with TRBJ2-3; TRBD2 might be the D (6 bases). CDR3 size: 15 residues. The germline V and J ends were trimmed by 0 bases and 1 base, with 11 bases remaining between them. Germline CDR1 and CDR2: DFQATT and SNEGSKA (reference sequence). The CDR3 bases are TGCAGTGCTAGAGATACGGGAGTCGGCACAGATACGCAGTATTTT. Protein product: CSARDTGVGTDTQYF.

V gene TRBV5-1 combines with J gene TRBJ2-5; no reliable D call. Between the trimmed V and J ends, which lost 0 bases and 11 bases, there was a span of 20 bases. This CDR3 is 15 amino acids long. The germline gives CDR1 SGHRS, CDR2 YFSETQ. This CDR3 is CASSLVSGSYNEQYF. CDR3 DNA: TGCGCCAGCAGCTTGGTGTCGGGCTCCTACAATGAGCAGTACTTC.

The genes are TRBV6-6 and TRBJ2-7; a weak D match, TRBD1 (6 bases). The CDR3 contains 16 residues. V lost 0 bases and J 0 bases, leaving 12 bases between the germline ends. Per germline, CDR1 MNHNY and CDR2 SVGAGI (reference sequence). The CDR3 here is CASSYSRTDSSYEQYF. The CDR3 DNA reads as TGTGCCAGCAGTTACTCAAGGACAGATAGCTCCTACGAGCAGTACTTC.

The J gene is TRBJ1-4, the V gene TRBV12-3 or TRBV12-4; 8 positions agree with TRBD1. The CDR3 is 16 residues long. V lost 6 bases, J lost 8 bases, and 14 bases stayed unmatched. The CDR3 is CASSQRFGQGSEKLFF. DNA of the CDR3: TGTGCCAGCAGCCAACGCTTCGGACAGGGTTCGGAAAAACTGTTTTTT.

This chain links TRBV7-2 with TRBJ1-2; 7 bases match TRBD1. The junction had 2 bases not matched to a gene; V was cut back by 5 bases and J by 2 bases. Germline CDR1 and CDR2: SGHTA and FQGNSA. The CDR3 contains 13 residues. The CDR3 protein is CASSRGQNYGYTF. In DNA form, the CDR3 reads TGTGCCAGCAGCCGGGGACAGAACTATGGCTACACCTTC.

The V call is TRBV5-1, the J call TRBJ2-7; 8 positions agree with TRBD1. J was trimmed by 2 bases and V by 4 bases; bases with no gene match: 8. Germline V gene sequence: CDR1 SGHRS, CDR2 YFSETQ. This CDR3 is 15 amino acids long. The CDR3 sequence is CASSPRQGSTYEQYF. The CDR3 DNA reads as TGCGCCAGCAGCCCCCGACAGGGGTCCACCTACGAGCAGTACTTC.

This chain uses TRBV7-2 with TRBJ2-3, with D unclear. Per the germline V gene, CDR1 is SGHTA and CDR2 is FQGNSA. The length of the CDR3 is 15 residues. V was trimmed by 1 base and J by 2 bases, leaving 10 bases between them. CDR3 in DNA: TGTGCCAGCAGCTTAGGGTCCGTGAACACAGATACGCAGTATTTT. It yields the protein CASSLGSVNTDTQYF.

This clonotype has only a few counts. The chain's CDR3 is CASSVASLAGTYEQYF. The CDR3 nucleotides are TGTGCCAGCAGCGTAGCCTCCCTAGCGGGAACCTACGAGCAGTACTTC. This rearrangement joins TRBV9 to TRBJ2-7; 9 bases match TRBD2. The germline V gene encodes CDR1 SGDLS and CDR2 YYNGEE. V was pared by 0 bases and J by 2 bases, with 6 bases of the junction left unmatched. The CDR3 length is 16 residues.

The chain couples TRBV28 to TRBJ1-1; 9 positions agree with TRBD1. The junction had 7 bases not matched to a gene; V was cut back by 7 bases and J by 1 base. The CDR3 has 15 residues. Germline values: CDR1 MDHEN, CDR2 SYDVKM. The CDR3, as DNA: TGTGCCAGCACTCCGGGACAGGGTCCGAACACTGAAGCTTTCTTT. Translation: CASTPGQGPNTEAFF.

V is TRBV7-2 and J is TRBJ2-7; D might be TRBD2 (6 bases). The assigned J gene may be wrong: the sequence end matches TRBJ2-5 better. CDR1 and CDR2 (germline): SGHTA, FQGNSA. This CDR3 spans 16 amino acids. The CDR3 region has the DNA TGTGCCAGCAGCTTAGGGACTAAAACCCTACGTGGGACCCAGTACTTC. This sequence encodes CASSLGTKTLRGTQYF.

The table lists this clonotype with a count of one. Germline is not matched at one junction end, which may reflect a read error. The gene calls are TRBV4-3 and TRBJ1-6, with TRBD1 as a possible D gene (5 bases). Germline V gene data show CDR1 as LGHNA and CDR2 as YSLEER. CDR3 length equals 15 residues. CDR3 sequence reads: CASGQDGASNSPLHF. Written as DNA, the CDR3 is TGCGCCAGCGGCCAAGATGGGGCCAGTAATTCACCCCTCCACTTT.

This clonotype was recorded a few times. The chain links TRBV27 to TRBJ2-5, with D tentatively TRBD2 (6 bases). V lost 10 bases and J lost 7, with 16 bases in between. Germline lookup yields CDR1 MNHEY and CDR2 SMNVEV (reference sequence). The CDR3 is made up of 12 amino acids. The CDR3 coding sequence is TGTGCCAACCCGACTGCCGGGGGGACCCAGTACTTC. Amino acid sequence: CANPTAGGTQYF.

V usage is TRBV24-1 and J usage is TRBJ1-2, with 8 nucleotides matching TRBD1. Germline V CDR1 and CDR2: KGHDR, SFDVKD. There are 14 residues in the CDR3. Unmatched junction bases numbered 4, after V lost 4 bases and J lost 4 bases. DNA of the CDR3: TGTGCCACCAGTGACGTACAGGGGGTCTATGGCTACACCTTC. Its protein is CATSDVQGVYGYTF.

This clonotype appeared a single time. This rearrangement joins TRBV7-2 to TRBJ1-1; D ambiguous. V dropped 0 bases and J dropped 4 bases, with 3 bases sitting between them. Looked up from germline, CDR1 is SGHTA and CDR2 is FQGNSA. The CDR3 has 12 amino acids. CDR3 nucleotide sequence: TGTGCCAGCAGCTTAGCAGCCACTGAAGCTTTCTTT. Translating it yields CASSLAATEAFF.

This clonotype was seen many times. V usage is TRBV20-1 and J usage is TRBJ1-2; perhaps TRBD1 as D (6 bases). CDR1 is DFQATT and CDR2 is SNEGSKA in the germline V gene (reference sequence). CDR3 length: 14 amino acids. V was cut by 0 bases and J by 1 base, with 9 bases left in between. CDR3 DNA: TGCAGTGCTAGAGACCCGGACAGTAACTATGGCTACACCTTC. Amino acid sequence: CSARDPDSNYGYTF.

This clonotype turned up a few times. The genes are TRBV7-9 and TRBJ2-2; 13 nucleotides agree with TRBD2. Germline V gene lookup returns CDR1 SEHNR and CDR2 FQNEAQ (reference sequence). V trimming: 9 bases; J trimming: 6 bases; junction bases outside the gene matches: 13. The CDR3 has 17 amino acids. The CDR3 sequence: CASTGGLAGVFPGELFF. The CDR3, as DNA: TGTGCCAGTACCGGTGGACTAGCGGGAGTTTTTCCCGGGGAGCTGTTTTTT.

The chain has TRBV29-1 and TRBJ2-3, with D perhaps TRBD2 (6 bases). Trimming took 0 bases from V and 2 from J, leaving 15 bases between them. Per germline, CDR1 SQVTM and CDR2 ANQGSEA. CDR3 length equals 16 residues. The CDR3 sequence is CSVEDWASAVTDTQYF. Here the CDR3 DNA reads TGCAGCGTTGAAGATTGGGCTAGCGCAGTCACAGATACGCAGTATTTT.

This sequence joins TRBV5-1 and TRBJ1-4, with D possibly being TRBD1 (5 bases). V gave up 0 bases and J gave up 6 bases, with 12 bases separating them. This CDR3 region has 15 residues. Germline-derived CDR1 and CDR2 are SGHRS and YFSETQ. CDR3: CASSLVSGTDEKLFF. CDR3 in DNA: TGCGCCAGCAGCTTGGTTTCAGGGACGGATGAAAAACTGTTTTTT. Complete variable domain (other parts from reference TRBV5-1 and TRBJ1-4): KAGVTQTPRYLIKTRGQQVTLSCSPISGHRSVSWYQQTPGQGLQFLFEYFSETQRNKGNFPGRFSGRQFSNSRSEMNVSTLELGDSALYLCASSLVSGTDEKLFFGSGTQLSVL.

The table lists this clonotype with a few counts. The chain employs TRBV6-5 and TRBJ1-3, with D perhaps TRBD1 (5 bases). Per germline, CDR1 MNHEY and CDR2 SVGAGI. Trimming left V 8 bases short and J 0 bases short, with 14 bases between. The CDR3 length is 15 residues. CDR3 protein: CASSEQDISGNTIYF. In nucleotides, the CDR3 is TGTGCCAGCTCCGAACAGGATATCTCTGGAAACACCATATATTTT.

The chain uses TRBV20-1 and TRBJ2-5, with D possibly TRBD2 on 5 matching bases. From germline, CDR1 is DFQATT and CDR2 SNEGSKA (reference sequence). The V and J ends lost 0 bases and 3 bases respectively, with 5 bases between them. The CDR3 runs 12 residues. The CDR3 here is CSARDGEETQYF. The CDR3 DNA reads TGCAGTGCTAGAGACGGGGAAGAGACCCAGTACTTC.